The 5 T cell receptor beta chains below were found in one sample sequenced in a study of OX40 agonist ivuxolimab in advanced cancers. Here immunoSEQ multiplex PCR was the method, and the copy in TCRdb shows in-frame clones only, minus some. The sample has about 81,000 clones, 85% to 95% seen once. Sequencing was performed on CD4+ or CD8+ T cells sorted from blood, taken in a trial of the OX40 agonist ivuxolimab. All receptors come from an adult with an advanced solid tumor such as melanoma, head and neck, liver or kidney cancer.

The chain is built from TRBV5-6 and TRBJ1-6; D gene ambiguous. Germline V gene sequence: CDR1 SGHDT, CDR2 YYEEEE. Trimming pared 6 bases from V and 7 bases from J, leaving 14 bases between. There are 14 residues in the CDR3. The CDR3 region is CASTPFGWNSPLHF. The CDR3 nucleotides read TGTGCCAGCACCCCTTTCGGGTGGAATTCACCCCTCCACTTT.

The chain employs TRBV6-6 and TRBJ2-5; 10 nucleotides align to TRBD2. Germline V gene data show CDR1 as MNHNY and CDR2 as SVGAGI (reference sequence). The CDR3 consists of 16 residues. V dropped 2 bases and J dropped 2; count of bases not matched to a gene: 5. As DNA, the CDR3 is TGTGCCAGCAGTTACGGAGCGGGGGGGCAGCAAGAGACCCAGTACTTC. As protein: CASSYGAGGQQETQYF.

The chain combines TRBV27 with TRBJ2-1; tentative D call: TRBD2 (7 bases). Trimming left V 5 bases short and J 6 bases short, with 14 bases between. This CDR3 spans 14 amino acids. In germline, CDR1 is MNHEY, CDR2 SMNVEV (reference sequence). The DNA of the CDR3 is TGTGCCAGCAGTATGGGGGGGCCAAGCAATGAGCAGTTCTTC. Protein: CASSMGGPSNEQFF.

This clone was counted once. CDR3 sequence reads: CASSRLATYNEQFF. The CDR3 bases are TGTGCCAGTAGTAGACTAGCGACCTACAATGAGCAGTTCTTC. This chain links TRBV19 with TRBJ2-1; 8 positions agree with TRBD2. Germline V gives CDR1 LNHDA, CDR2 SQIVND (reference sequence). With 4 bases clipped from V and 2 bases from J, the junction kept 1 base outside the gene matches. This CDR3 is 14 amino acids long.

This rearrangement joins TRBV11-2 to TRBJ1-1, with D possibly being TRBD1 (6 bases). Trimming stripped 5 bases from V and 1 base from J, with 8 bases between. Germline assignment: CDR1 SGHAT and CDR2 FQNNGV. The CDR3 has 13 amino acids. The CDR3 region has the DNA TGTGCCAGCAGCGTGACAGGGAACACTGAAGCTTTCTTT. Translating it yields CASSVTGNTEAFF.